The 12 T cell receptor beta chains reported below all come from one sample, sequenced in a study of cytomegalovirus exposure and HLA in healthy donors. PCR primers comprised 60 Vbeta and 13 Jbeta primers. Profiled with immunoSEQ multiplex PCR; TCRdb holds only in-frame clones, not every one. In the table there are 150,000 to 200,000 clones, over 70% of which are singletons. Sequencing input: PBMCs. The source is a woman aged 45-65 years in good health and CMV-seronegative.

The chain has TRBV27 and TRBJ2-7; possibly TRBD1 for D (5 bases). V was clipped by 5 bases and J by 1 base, with 15 bases between them. This CDR3 comprises 15 residues. Germline V lookup: CDR1 MNHEY, CDR2 SMNVEV (reference sequence). This chain's CDR3 is CASSLSLAGSYEQYF. CDR3 bases: TGTGCCAGCAGTCTCTCCCTCGCAGGGTCCTACGAGCAGTACTTC.

The V call is TRBV9, the J call TRBJ2-2, with no clear D. Trimming shortened V by 0 bases and J by 4 bases, and 7 bases separated the two germline ends. Germline V lookup: CDR1 SGDLS, CDR2 YYNGEE. The CDR3 length is 14 residues. The CDR3 DNA sequence: TGTGCCAGCAGCGTAGCTTCGGGCACCGGGGAGCTGTTTTTT. This sequence encodes CASSVASGTGELFF.

J is TRBJ2-7 and V is TRBV7-2; D remains ambiguous. This CDR3 contains 12 residues. CDR1 and CDR2 from the germline V gene are SGHTA and FQGNSA. Trimming cost V 5 bases and J 8 bases, with 13 bases left between them. The CDR3 reads CASSQESTQQYF. Here the CDR3 DNA reads TGTGCCAGCAGCCAGGAATCTACGCAGCAGTACTTC.

In this sample, this clone turned up a few times. For the CDR3, the DNA is TGTGCCAGCAGCCGACTACTCGGACAGGGGGCTAATGAAAAACTGTTTTTT. This sequence encodes CASSRLLGQGANEKLFF. The chain links TRBV7-9 to TRBJ1-4; TRBD1 matches 10 bases. CDR3 length equals 17 residues. Germline V gene sequence: CDR1 SEHNR, CDR2 FQNEAQ (reference sequence). With V trimmed by 5 bases and J by 3 bases, 9 bases remained unmatched.

This sequence joins TRBV2 and TRBJ2-4; the match to TRBD2 covers 14 bases. CDR1 is SNHLY, CDR2 FYNNEI, per germline. V lost 4 bases to trimming and J lost 9 bases; unmatched junction nucleotides: 14. This CDR3 is built from 18 residues. The CDR3 sequence is CASSGRLAGGTSATIQYF. The CDR3 region has the DNA TGTGCCAGCAGTGGGAGACTAGCGGGAGGGACAAGCGCCACCATTCAGTACTTC.

The chain uses TRBV27 and TRBJ2-1; perhaps TRBD1 as D (5 bases). V was pared by 4 bases and J by 8 bases, with 9 bases between. CDR1 is MNHEY, CDR2 SMNVEV, per germline (reference sequence). The CDR3 is 12 residues long. The DNA of the CDR3 is TGTGCCAGCAGTTCCGAAGGGGATGAGCAGTTCTTC. Protein sequence: CASSSEGDEQFF.

In its sample, this clone was seen a few times. J is TRBJ2-5 and V is TRBV28, with TRBD2 matching over 9 bases. The closer fit of TRBJ2-7 to the DNA end suggests the J call may be wrong. CDR3 length: 18 amino acids. Germline V gene data show CDR1 as MDHEN and CDR2 as SYDVKM. This chain's CDR3 is CASSYYLSLAGVTYEQYF. The CDR3 DNA reads as TGTGCCAGCAGTTATTATCTCTCACTAGCGGGCGTTACCTACGAGCAGTACTTC.

The rearrangement joins TRBV6-6 to TRBJ1-5; D not resolved. Germline assignment: CDR1 MNHNY and CDR2 SVGAGI (reference sequence). The V end was cut by 5 bases, the J end by 0 bases, with 8 bases between. The CDR3 spans 14 residues. Here the CDR3 DNA reads TGTGCCAGCAGTCCGACACATAGCAATCAGCCCCAGCATTTT. This codes for CASSPTHSNQPQHF.

This rearrangement joins TRBV19 to TRBJ2-1; 11 positions agree with TRBD1. Trimming removed 6 bases from V and 12 bases from J; junction bases left unmatched: 16. Germline CDR1 LNHDA, CDR2 SQIVND (reference sequence). This CDR3 is 16 amino acids long. The CDR3 DNA follows: TGTGCCAGTAGGAAACAAGGGACAGGGGGGCCAGGAGGGCAGTTCTTC. It specifies CASRKQGTGGPGGQFF.

The chain joins TRBV9 to TRBJ2-3; the match to TRBD2 covers 10 bases. The germline V gene encodes CDR1 SGDLS and CDR2 YYNGEE. V gave up 4 bases and J gave up 4 bases; unmatched junction bases: 9. The CDR3 loop spans 16 amino acids. CDR3 amino acids: CASSPGLATGADTQYF. CDR3 DNA sequence: TGTGCCAGCAGCCCGGGACTAGCGACAGGGGCAGATACGCAGTATTTT.

J is TRBJ2-5 and V is TRBV5-1, with TRBD2 matching 14 bases. V was pared by 0 bases and J by 2 bases, with 3 bases of the junction left unmatched. The CDR3 has 17 residues. CDR1 is SGHRS, CDR2 YFSETQ, per germline. This chain's CDR3 is CASSLERLAGGQETQYF. CDR3 nucleotides: TGCGCCAGCAGCTTGGAACGACTAGCGGGGGGGCAAGAGACCCAGTACTTC. The whole variable domain, remainder taken from reference TRBV5-1 and TRBJ2-5, is KAGVTQTPRYLIKTRGQQVTLSCSPISGHRSVSWYQQTPGQGLQFLFEYFSETQRNKGNFPGRFSGRQFSNSRSEMNVSTLELGDSALYLCASSLERLAGGQETQYFGPGTRLLVL.

This clone was seen a few times. The chain carries TRBV7-9 and TRBJ2-5; 10 bases align to TRBD1. In germline, CDR1 is SEHNR, CDR2 FQNEAQ (reference sequence). V shed 5 bases, J shed 0 bases, and the junction held 12 bases outside the gene matches. This CDR3 is built from 18 residues. As DNA, the CDR3 is TGTGCCAGCAGCGCAAGCCCGGGACAGGGGAAGAACCAAGAGACCCAGTACTTC. This gives the protein CASSASPGQGKNQETQYF.